This T cell receptor beta chain was found in a study of cytomegalovirus exposure and HLA in healthy donors. This PCR relied on a set of 60 Vbeta primers and 13 Jbeta primers. The protocol was immunoSEQ multiplex PCR, while the TCRdb copy is restricted to in-frame clones and leaves out a portion. The data hold 100,000 to 150,000 clones, with roughly a tenth observed a single time. Only a few counts were recorded for this clone. This CDR3 comprises 15 residues. J was trimmed by 6 bases and V by 3 bases; bases with no gene match: 9. Germline V CDR1 and CDR2: SGHRS, YFSETQ. V usage is TRBV5-1 and J usage is TRBJ2-1; 7 positions agree with TRBD1. The TCR was taken from a woman aged 18-30 years in good health and CMV-seropositive. The specimen sequenced was PBMCs. The CDR3 sequence: CASSSQGDRGNEQFF. The CDR3 nucleotides read TGCGCCAGCAGCTCGCAGGGGGATAGAGGCAATGAGCAGTTCTTC. Looking up the rest from reference TRBV5-1 and TRBJ2-1 gives the full variable domain: KAGVTQTPRYLIKTRGQQVTLSCSPISGHRSVSWYQQTPGQGLQFLFEYFSETQRNKGNFPGRFSGRQFSNSRSEMNVSTLELGDSALYLCASSSQGDRGNEQFFGPGTRLTVL.